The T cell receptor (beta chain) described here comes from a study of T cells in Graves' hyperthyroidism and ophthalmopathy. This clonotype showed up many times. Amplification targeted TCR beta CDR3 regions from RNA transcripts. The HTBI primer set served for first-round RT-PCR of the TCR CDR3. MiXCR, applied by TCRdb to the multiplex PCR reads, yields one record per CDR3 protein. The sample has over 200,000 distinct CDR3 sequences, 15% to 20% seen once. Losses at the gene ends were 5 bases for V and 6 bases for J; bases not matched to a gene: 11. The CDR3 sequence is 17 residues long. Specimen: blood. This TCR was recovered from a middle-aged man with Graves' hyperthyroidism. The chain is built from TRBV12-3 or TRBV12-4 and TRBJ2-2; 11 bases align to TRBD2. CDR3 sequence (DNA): TGTGCCAGCAGTGGCCCTCTTAGCGGGGGGGCCGCCGGGGAGCTGTTTTTT. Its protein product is CASSGPLSGGAAGELFF.